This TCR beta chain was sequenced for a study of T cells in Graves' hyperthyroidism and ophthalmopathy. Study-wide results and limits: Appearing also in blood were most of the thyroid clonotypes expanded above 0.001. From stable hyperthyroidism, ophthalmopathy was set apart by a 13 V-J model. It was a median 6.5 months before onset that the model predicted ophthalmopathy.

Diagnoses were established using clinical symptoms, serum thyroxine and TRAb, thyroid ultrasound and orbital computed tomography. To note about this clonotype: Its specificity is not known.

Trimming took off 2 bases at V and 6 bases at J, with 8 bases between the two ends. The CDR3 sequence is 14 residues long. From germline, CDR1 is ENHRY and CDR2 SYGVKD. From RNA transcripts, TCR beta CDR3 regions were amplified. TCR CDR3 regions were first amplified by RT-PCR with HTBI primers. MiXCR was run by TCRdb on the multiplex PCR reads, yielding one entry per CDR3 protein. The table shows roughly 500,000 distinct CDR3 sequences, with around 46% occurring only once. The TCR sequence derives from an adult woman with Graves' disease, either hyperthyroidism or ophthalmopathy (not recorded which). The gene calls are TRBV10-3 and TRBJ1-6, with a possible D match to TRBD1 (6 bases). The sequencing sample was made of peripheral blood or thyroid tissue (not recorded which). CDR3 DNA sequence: TGTGCCATCAGTGAGAGGGGGGCTAATTCACCCCTCCACTTT. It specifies CAISERGANSPLHF.